The clone carrying this TCR beta chain was seen a few times. The antigen remains unidentified. The data are from a study of CD8+ T cells in alopecia areata. Findings of the study overall: In blood and scalp, many expanded lesional clones persisted during tofacitinib. Having one nonresponder leaves uncertain how baseline CD8+ expansion relates to response. Lesional scalp, notably in alopecia totalis/universalis, had clonality above that of normal scalp.

The treatment is: oral pan-JAK inhibitor, 5-10 mg twice daily. Extraction of RNA preceded its reverse transcription into cDNA, which served as the sequencing template. TCRdb's copy holds only in-frame clones and misses some; the assay was immunoSEQ multiplex PCR. The table has 200,000 to 250,000 clones, about 58% seen once. Germline CDR1 and CDR2: SQVTM and ANQGSEA. The CDR3 sequence is 17 residues long. V gave up 1 base and J gave up 5 bases, with 21 bases separating them. This receptor was taken from a human donor with alopecia areata. V usage is TRBV29-1 and J usage is TRBJ2-1; D might be TRBD2 (5 bases). Source: CD4+ T cells sorted from blood, taken at week 4, from a patient treated with tofacitinib. CDR3 in DNA: TGCAGCGTTGAAGGGGCCTGGGGAAAGCGGAACGACAATGAGCAGTTCTTC. It specifies CSVEGAWGKRNDNEQFF.